This T cell receptor beta chain derives from a study of blood T cells in healthy people across ages. There are 16 residues in the CDR3. Losses at the gene ends were 5 bases for V and 8 bases for J; bases not matched to a gene: 14. Per the germline V gene, CDR1 is MNHEY and CDR2 is SVGAGI. This clonotype was seen ten or more times. A sample-barcoded 5' primer and a J-beta primer mix were used in a second PCR of roughly 7 to 12 cycles. TCRdb processed the 5' RACE reads anew with MiXCR; each CDR3 protein has one entry. This sample has some 700,000 distinct CDR3 sequences; about a fifth occur once, and the top ten carry around 22%.

The sequence came from a man between 65 and 85 years old in good health. What was sequenced was blood. V usage is TRBV6-5 and J usage is TRBJ1-4; TRBD1 agrees at 7 bases. CDR3 DNA sequence: TGTGCCAGCAGTCCAAAACCGTACGGACAGGACGAAAAACTGTTTTTT. This encodes CASSPKPYGQDEKLFF.